These T cell receptor beta chains were read from a single sample in a study of PD-1 blockade in classical Hodgkin lymphoma. Clones were sequenced by immunoSEQ multiplex PCR, and TCRdb holds only the in-frame ones, with some missing. The sample consists of roughly 14,000 clones, approximately 60% of them appearing once. The material was peripheral blood mononuclear cells (PBMCs), obtained at baseline. The receptors originated from a human donor with classical Hodgkin lymphoma. Each CDR3 is given with its conserved first and last residue. D genes are given only for firm matches. The size entry is marked missing in some rows and otherwise reads once, few, many or a size class.

V gene: TRBV11-2; CDR3 length: 14; D gene: .; clone size: .; J gene: TRBJ2-1; CDR3 protein: CASSGTPIYNEQFF; CDR3 DNA: TGTGCCAGCAGCGGGACTCCGATCTACAATGAGCAGTTCTTC
V gene: TRBV11-2; CDR3 length: 13; D gene: TRBD1; clone size: .; J gene: TRBJ2-5; CDR3 protein: CASSPPGGPTQYF; CDR3 DNA: TGTGCCAGCAGCCCCCCAGGGGGCCCGACCCAGTACTTC
V gene: TRBV5-6; CDR3 length: 16; D gene: .; clone size: .; J gene: TRBJ2-4; CDR3 protein: CASSWKGGLAKNIQYF; CDR3 DNA: TGTGCCAGCAGCTGGAAGGGGGGCTTGGCCAAAAACATTCAGTACTTC
V gene: TRBV11-2; CDR3 length: 19; D gene: TRBD1; clone size: .; J gene: TRBJ2-7; CDR3 protein: CASSDRTGKGLAPVYEQYF; CDR3 DNA: TGTGCCAGCAGCGATCGGACAGGGAAAGGTCTGGCTCCCGTCTACGAGCAGTACTTC
V gene: TRBV7-6; CDR3 length: 13; D gene: TRBD1; clone size: medium-sized; J gene: TRBJ2-7; CDR3 protein: CASSRTGGHEQYF; CDR3 DNA: TGTGCCAGCAGCAGGACAGGGGGCCACGAGCAGTACTTC
V gene: TRBV28; CDR3 length: 11; D gene: .; clone size: once; J gene: TRBJ2-7; CDR3 protein: CASSPRRGQYF; CDR3 DNA: TGTGCCAGCAGCCCTCGGCGGGGGCAGTACTTC
V gene: TRBV29-1; CDR3 length: 15; D gene: .; clone size: .; J gene: TRBJ1-5; CDR3 protein: CSAVFGAVSNQPQHF; CDR3 DNA: TGCAGCGCCGTTTTCGGGGCGGTAAGCAATCAGCCCCAGCATTTT
V gene: TRBV28; CDR3 length: 14; D gene: .; clone size: .; J gene: TRBJ1-5; CDR3 protein: CASSLGGAGQPQHF; CDR3 DNA: TGTGCCAGCAGTTTAGGGGGCGCGGGGCAGCCCCAGCATTTT
V gene: TRBV9; CDR3 length: 14; D gene: .; clone size: .; J gene: TRBJ2-4; CDR3 protein: CASSPHLRENIQYF; CDR3 DNA: TGTGCCAGCAGCCCCCACCTCCGGGAAAACATTCAGTACTTC
V gene: TRBV10-3; CDR3 length: 13; D gene: .; clone size: .; J gene: TRBJ1-2; CDR3 protein: CAISESEYYGYTF; CDR3 DNA: TGTGCCATCAGTGAGTCGGAATACTATGGCTACACCTTC
V gene: TRBV7-6; CDR3 length: 15; D gene: .; clone size: .; J gene: TRBJ2-7; CDR3 protein: CASSLGAGSTYEQYF; CDR3 DNA: TGTGCCAGCAGCTTAGGGGCAGGATCTACCTACGAGCAGTACTTC
V gene: TRBV4-1; CDR3 length: 19; D gene: .; clone size: few; J gene: TRBJ2-6; CDR3 protein: CASSQQAISFGSGANVLTF; CDR3 DNA: TGCGCCAGCAGCCAACAGGCTATCTCCTTCGGCTCTGGGGCCAACGTCCTGACTTTC
V gene: TRBV7-9; CDR3 length: 15; D gene: TRBD1; clone size: medium-sized; J gene: TRBJ1-6; CDR3 protein: CASSSRTGIGSPLHF; CDR3 DNA: TGTGCCAGCAGCTCCCGGACAGGAATAGGTTCACCCCTCCACTTT
V gene: TRBV5-1; CDR3 length: 16; D gene: TRBD1; clone size: .; J gene: TRBJ1-4; CDR3 protein: CASSWDRAGANEKLFF; CDR3 DNA: TGCGCCAGCAGCTGGGACAGGGCAGGGGCTAATGAAAAACTGTTTTTT
V gene: TRBV28; CDR3 length: 17; D gene: .; clone size: .; J gene: TRBJ2-2; CDR3 protein: CASSLGRWGKDTGELFF; CDR3 DNA: TGTGCCAGCAGTTTAGGTAGATGGGGTAAGGACACCGGGGAGCTGTTTTTT
V gene: TRBV6-1; CDR3 length: 12; D gene: TRBD1; clone size: .; J gene: TRBJ2-7; CDR3 protein: CASKRQGTEQYF; CDR3 DNA: TGTGCCAGCAAGAGACAGGGGACCGAGCAGTACTTC
V gene: TRBV7-9; CDR3 length: 14; D gene: .; clone size: .; J gene: TRBJ1-1; CDR3 protein: CASSPPDLGTEAFF; CDR3 DNA: TGTGCCAGCAGCCCCCCAGACCTGGGGACTGAAGCTTTCTTT
V gene: TRBV28; CDR3 length: 11; D gene: .; clone size: once; J gene: TRBJ2-7; CDR3 protein: CASALSYEQYF; CDR3 DNA: TGTGCCAGCGCCCTCTCCTACGAGCAGTACTTC
V gene: TRBV7-9; CDR3 length: 16; D gene: TRBD1; clone size: .; J gene: TRBJ2-7; CDR3 protein: CASSYPTGASTYEQYF; CDR3 DNA: TGTGCCAGCAGCTACCCAACAGGGGCTTCTACCTACGAGCAGTACTTC
V gene: TRBV19; CDR3 length: 15; D gene: .; clone size: once; J gene: TRBJ1-5; CDR3 protein: CASKLSGVVNQPQHF; CDR3 DNA: TGTGCCAGTAAACTATCGGGGGTAGTCAATCAGCCCCAGCATTTT
V gene: TRBV28; CDR3 length: 16; D gene: TRBD1; clone size: few; J gene: TRBJ1-3; CDR3 protein: CASGHRGMGSGNTIYF; CDR3 DNA: TGTGCCAGCGGTCACAGGGGAATGGGCTCTGGAAACACCATATATTTT
V gene: TRBV9; CDR3 length: 16; D gene: .; clone size: .; J gene: TRBJ2-1; CDR3 protein: CASSPRDAPGWNEQFF; CDR3 DNA: TGTGCCAGCAGTCCTCGGGACGCGCCAGGGTGGAATGAGCAGTTCTTC
V gene: TRBV29-1; CDR3 length: 12; D gene: .; clone size: .; J gene: TRBJ2-5; CDR3 protein: CSVALGEETQYF; CDR3 DNA: TGCAGCGTCGCCTTAGGGGAAGAGACCCAGTACTTC
V gene: TRBV5-1; CDR3 length: 14; D gene: TRBD1; clone size: .; J gene: TRBJ2-7; CDR3 protein: CASSAGTGPYEQYF; CDR3 DNA: TGCGCCAGCAGCGCCGGGACAGGGCCCTACGAGCAGTACTTC
V gene: TRBV29-1; CDR3 length: 12; D gene: .; clone size: .; J gene: TRBJ2-7; CDR3 protein: CSVNGGPYEQYF; CDR3 DNA: TGCAGCGTGAATGGGGGGCCCTACGAGCAGTACTTC
V gene: TRBV7-2; CDR3 length: 14; D gene: .; clone size: .; J gene: TRBJ2-1; CDR3 protein: CASSFLQGGYEQFF; CDR3 DNA: TGTGCCAGCAGCTTTTTACAGGGGGGGTATGAGCAGTTCTTC
V gene: TRBV5-1; CDR3 length: 11; D gene: .; clone size: .; J gene: TRBJ2-2; CDR3 protein: CASSATGELFF; CDR3 DNA: TGCGCCAGCAGCGCCACCGGGGAGCTGTTTTTT
V gene: TRBV9; CDR3 length: 15; D gene: TRBD2; clone size: .; J gene: TRBJ2-7; CDR3 protein: CASSIQTSGMYEQYF; CDR3 DNA: TGTGCCAGCAGCATCCAGACTAGCGGGATGTACGAGCAGTACTTC
V gene: TRBV5-4; CDR3 length: 14; D gene: .; clone size: .; J gene: TRBJ1-2; CDR3 protein: CASSLYRANYGYTF; CDR3 DNA: TGTGCCAGCAGCTTGTACAGGGCCAACTATGGCTACACCTTC